One sample yielded the 21 T cell receptor beta chains listed below, sequenced in a study of T cell responses to AZD1222 COVID-19 vaccine. TCRdb's table, derived via immunoSEQ multiplex PCR, lists solely in-frame clones and lacks some. The sample yields some 200,000 clones, just over 90% seen once. The sample in question was peripheral blood, obtained 28 days after the second dose of the MenACWY control vaccine. Source of these receptors: an adult who received the MenACWY meningococcal vaccine as a control.

This rearrangement joins TRBV19 to TRBJ2-7; TRBD1 agrees at 12 bases. This CDR3 spans 16 amino acids. Unmatched junction bases numbered 7, after V lost 7 bases and J lost 0 bases. Germline values: CDR1 LNHDA, CDR2 SQIVND (reference sequence). In DNA, the CDR3 is TGTGCCAGTAACATCGGGACAGGGGGCGCCTCCTACGAGCAGTACTTC. Translating gives CASNIGTGGASYEQYF.

The chain couples TRBV18 to TRBJ2-7; TRBD1 matches at 9 bases. CDR1 KGHSH and CDR2 LQKENI come from the germline V gene. The trim removed 6 bases at V and 2 bases at J, leaving 8 bases unmatched. CDR3 length: 15 amino acids. In DNA form, the CDR3 reads TGTGCCAGCTCCCAAGGGACAGGGCTCACCTACGAGCAGTACTTC. It specifies CASSQGTGLTYEQYF.

This clone was recorded only once. The chain is built from TRBV5-1 and TRBJ1-2, with 8 bases fitting TRBD1. CDR1 SGHRS and CDR2 YFSETQ come from the germline V gene. The J segment lost 3 bases and the V segment lost 3 bases, leaving 7 bases of the junction unmatched. The CDR3 extends over 15 amino acids. The DNA for the CDR3 is TGCGCCAGCAGCTCAGGGGGCACCCTTGACTATGGCTACACCTTC. Its protein is CASSSGGTLDYGYTF.

The chain carries TRBV28 and TRBJ1-3, with D possibly being TRBD1 (5 bases). V lost 8 bases, J lost 7 bases, and 21 bases lay in between. This CDR3 has 15 amino acids. CDR1 MDHEN and CDR2 SYDVKM come from the germline V gene. The CDR3 region has the DNA TGTGCCAGCTTCTCCCGCGGGGGAAATCGGAACACCATATATTTT. Encoded protein: CASFSRGGNRNTIYF.

This clone came up a few times. The J gene is TRBJ1-1, the V gene TRBV12-3 or TRBV12-4; maybe TRBD1 (5 bases). The CDR3 loop spans 13 amino acids. Trimming removed 2 bases at V and 7 bases at J, with 11 bases between. CDR3 sequence (DNA): TGTGCCAGCAGTTTACGCAGGGAAGTTGAAGCTTTCTTT. It is translated as CASSLRREVEAFF.

This sequence joins TRBV5-1 and TRBJ2-5, with D unclear. Trimming cost V 5 bases and J 1 base, with 9 bases left between them. Germline V lookup: CDR1 SGHRS, CDR2 YFSETQ. The CDR3 runs to 13 residues. CDR3 in DNA: TGCGCCAGCAGACGTCTCAGCCAAGAGACCCAGTACTTC. Residues: CASRRLSQETQYF. Full variable domain (missing parts from reference TRBV5-1 and TRBJ2-5): KAGVTQTPRYLIKTRGQQVTLSCSPISGHRSVSWYQQTPGQGLQFLFEYFSETQRNKGNFPGRFSGRQFSNSRSEMNVSTLELGDSALYLCASRRLSQETQYFGPGTRLLVL.

The chain couples TRBV2 to TRBJ1-2, with D unclear. The CDR3 contains 12 residues. The V end lost 5 bases, the J end lost 3 bases, and 7 bases lay between the germline ends. CDR1 is SNHLY and CDR2 is FYNNEI in the germline V gene. The CDR3 loop reads CASSLGDYGYTF. The CDR3, as DNA: TGTGCCAGCAGTCTCGGGGACTATGGCTACACCTTC.

This rearrangement joins TRBV6-2 or TRBV6-3 to TRBJ2-3; TRBD2 agrees at 11 bases. CDR1 is MNHEY and CDR2 is SVGEGT in the germline V gene. The V segment lost 1 base and the J segment 3 bases; nucleotides outside the gene matches: 0. The CDR3 spans 15 residues. The CDR3 protein is CASSYWTSGTDTQYF. The CDR3 DNA reads as TGTGCCAGCAGTTACTGGACTAGCGGGACAGATACGCAGTATTTT.

This clone is a singleton in its sample. This sequence joins TRBV9 and TRBJ2-7, with TRBD2 identical over 12 bases. V lost 4 bases and J lost 3; bases outside the gene matches: 5. Germline V lookup: CDR1 SGDLS, CDR2 YYNGEE. CDR3 length: 15 amino acids. CDR3 residues: CASSRLAGVGYEQYF. CDR3 bases: TGTGCCAGCAGCCGACTAGCGGGAGTTGGCTACGAGCAGTACTTC.

This sequence joins TRBV7-9 and TRBJ2-7; D is undetermined. Per the germline V gene, CDR1 is SEHNR and CDR2 is FQNEAQ (reference sequence). This CDR3 has 11 amino acids. V was pared by 7 bases and J by 3 bases, with 7 bases between. The CDR3 here is CASTPDYEQYF. The CDR3 nucleotides are TGTGCCAGCACACCGGACTACGAGCAGTACTTC.

The rearrangement joins TRBV6-5 to TRBJ1-2, with D possibly being TRBD1 (6 bases). Trimming took off 5 bases at V and 4 bases at J, with 14 bases between the two ends. CDR3 length equals 14 residues. The germline V gene has CDR1 MNHEY and CDR2 SVGAGI. The CDR3 region is CASSRGAIVYGYTF. Written as DNA, the CDR3 is TGTGCCAGCAGTCGGGGGGCTATCGTCTATGGCTACACCTTC.

V usage is TRBV10-2 and J usage is TRBJ2-7, with D possibly matching TRBD2 (6 bases). Between the trimmed V and J ends, which lost 2 bases and 3 bases, there was a span of 14 bases. The germline CDR1 and CDR2 sequences are WSHSY and SAAADI. The CDR3 extends over 15 amino acids. The CDR3 loop is CASSESGGTHYEQYF. In DNA, the CDR3 is TGCGCCAGCAGTGAGAGCGGCGGGACCCACTACGAGCAGTACTTC.

CDR3 DNA: TGTGCCAGCAGTGAAGGGGGGAATCAGCCCCAGCATTTT. Translation: CASSEGGNQPQHF. V and J are TRBV6-1 and TRBJ1-5; a possible D gene is TRBD1 (5 bases). Germline V gives CDR1 MNHNS, CDR2 SASEGT. V was trimmed by 1 base and J by 4 bases, leaving 5 bases between them. This CDR3 is 13 amino acids long.

The chain uses TRBV2 and TRBJ2-4, with unresolved D. The CDR3 has 11 residues. The V gene lost 0 bases and the J gene lost 11 bases, with 5 bases spanning the gap. Germline V gives CDR1 SNHLY, CDR2 FYNNEI. CDR3 sequence reads: CASSEAQVQYF. The CDR3 DNA reads TGTGCCAGCAGTGAAGCCCAGGTTCAGTACTTC.

The chain combines TRBV3-1 (or the pseudogene TRBV3-2) with TRBJ1-1, with unresolved D. The CDR3 runs to 12 residues. Germline V lookup: CDR1 LGHDT, CDR2 YNNKEL (reference sequence). Trimming removed 4 bases from V and 8 bases from J, with 11 bases in between. The CDR3: CASSLHGREAFF. CDR3 coding DNA: TGTGCCAGCAGCCTCCACGGGAGGGAAGCTTTCTTT.

The chain couples TRBV28 to TRBJ2-1; 7 nucleotides line up with TRBD1. The V and J ends lost 5 bases and 1 base, in that order; junction bases with no gene match: 11. This CDR3 has 17 residues. Germline lookup yields CDR1 MDHEN and CDR2 SYDVKM. The CDR3 reads CASSTRRQGGSYNEQFF. The CDR3 coding sequence is TGTGCCAGCAGTACCCGCCGACAGGGTGGGTCCTACAATGAGCAGTTCTTC.

CDR3 DNA sequence: TGTGCCAGCAGTGAGAGAGGGTTAGAGACCCAGTACTTC. Protein sequence: CASSERGLETQYF. This chain uses TRBV28 with TRBJ2-5; TRBD2 might be the D (5 bases). Germline V gene lookup returns CDR1 MDHEN and CDR2 SYDVKM. The CDR3 runs 13 residues. V was pared by 5 bases and J by 4 bases, with 11 bases between. The full variable domain, completed using reference TRBV28 and TRBJ2-5, is DVKVTQSSRYLVKRTGEKVFLECVQDMDHENMFWYRQDPGLGLRLIYFSYDVKMKEKGDIPEGYSVSREKKERFSLILESASTNQTSMYLCASSERGLETQYFGPGTRLLVL.

The chain uses TRBV4-3 and TRBJ1-1, with unresolved D. The CDR3 contains 14 residues. Germline V CDR1 and CDR2: LGHNA, YSLEER. Trimming shortened V by 0 bases and J by 0 bases, and 5 bases separated the two germline ends. The DNA of the CDR3 is TGCGCCAGCAGCCAAGATTGGATGAACACTGAAGCTTTCTTT. This gives the protein CASSQDWMNTEAFF.

The chain carries TRBV7-9 and TRBJ1-2; perhaps TRBD1 as D (5 bases). The CDR3 spans 13 residues. Germline V gene lookup returns CDR1 SEHNR and CDR2 FQNEAQ (reference sequence). Trimming pared 5 bases from V and 12 bases from J, leaving 19 bases between. This CDR3 reads CASSQDNNPGDTF. CDR3 coding DNA: TGTGCCAGCAGCCAGGATAATAACCCGGGGGACACCTTC.

This clone occurred once. This chain uses TRBV3-1 (or the pseudogene TRBV3-2) with TRBJ2-2, with 10 bases that match TRBD2. The J segment lost 6 bases and the V segment lost 0 bases, leaving 4 bases of the junction unmatched. Germline values: CDR1 LGHDT, CDR2 YNNKEL (reference sequence). The CDR3 is 16 residues long. CDR3 amino acids: CASSQEPSGRAGELFF. The DNA for the CDR3 is TGTGCCAGCAGCCAAGAACCTAGCGGGAGAGCCGGGGAGCTGTTTTTT.

Comment on this clone: Within the sample, other DNA sequences also encode this same CDR3. V and J are TRBV6-5 and TRBJ1-6, with D unresolved. CDR1 is MNHEY, CDR2 SVGAGI, per germline. Deletions cut 5 bases from V and 7 bases from J, with 9 bases between. The CDR3 runs to 13 residues. The CDR3 DNA reads as TGTGCCAGCAGTCGGGATCGAAATTCACCCCTCCACTTT. This codes for CASSRDRNSPLHF.